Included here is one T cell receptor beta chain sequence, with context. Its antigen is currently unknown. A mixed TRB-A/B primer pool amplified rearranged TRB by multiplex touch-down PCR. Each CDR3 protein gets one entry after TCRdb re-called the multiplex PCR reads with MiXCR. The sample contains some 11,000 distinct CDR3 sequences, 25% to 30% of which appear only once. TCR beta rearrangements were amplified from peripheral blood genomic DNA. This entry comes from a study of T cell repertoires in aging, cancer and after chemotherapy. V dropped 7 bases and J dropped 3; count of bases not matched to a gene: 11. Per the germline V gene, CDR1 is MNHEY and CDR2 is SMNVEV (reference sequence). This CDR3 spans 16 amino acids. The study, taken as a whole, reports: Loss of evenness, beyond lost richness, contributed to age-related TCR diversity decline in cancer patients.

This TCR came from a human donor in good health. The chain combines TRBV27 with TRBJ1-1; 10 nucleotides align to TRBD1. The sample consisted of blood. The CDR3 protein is CASTLSSGQGYTEAFF. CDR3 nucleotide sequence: TGTGCCAGCACCCTTTCCTCGGGACAGGGGTACACTGAAGCTTTCTTT.